This T cell receptor beta chain was recorded in a study of T cells in Graves' hyperthyroidism and ophthalmopathy. CDR3 length: 12 amino acids. In germline, CDR1 is SQVTM, CDR2 ANQGSEA. V was clipped by 3 bases and J by 4 bases; unmatched bases: 3. This clonotype has ten or more counts. As yet, its antigen is unknown. Notes on the study in general: Most clonotypes expanded in thyroid above 0.001 were likewise present in blood.

Uncontrolled infection, other autoimmune disease, pregnancy and lactation each barred patients from inclusion. Clinical symptoms, serum thyroxine, TRAb, thyroid ultrasound and orbital computed tomography established diagnosis. From RNA transcripts, TCR beta CDR3 regions were amplified. First-round RT-PCR with HTBI primers amplified the TCR CDR3 region. TCRdb called the multiplex PCR reads again in MiXCR, with one record for every CDR3 protein. The sample shows fewer than 650,000 distinct CDR3 sequences, approximately 15% of them seen only once. This clonotype was sampled from a woman in her thirties with Graves' hyperthyroidism that later progressed to Graves' ophthalmopathy. This chain connects TRBV29-1 to TRBJ2-7, with 7 bases that match TRBD2. What was sequenced was blood. The CDR3, as DNA: TGCAGCGTTGACGGGACTAATTACGAGCAGTACTTC. It codes for CSVDGTNYEQYF.